This T cell receptor beta chain emerged from a study of regulatory T cells in long-lasting Graves disease. Study findings and constraints: Repertoires from persistent disease leaned toward TRBV28, TRBJ1-2 and TRBJ2-5.

The sample's time point: newly diagnosed GD, antithyroid drugs for less than 3 months. The authors made the TCR library using RNA they extracted from PBMCs. Both iRepertoire HTBI primers and Arm-PCR of CDR3 regions were used to build the TCR beta libraries. In TCRdb, the multiplex PCR reads were re-called with MiXCR into one record per CDR3 protein. The sample holds around 500,000 distinct CDR3 sequences, around 13% seen once. This clonotype was observed a handful of times. Antigen specificity is unknown. V was trimmed by 2 bases and J by 4 bases, leaving 11 bases between them. In germline, CDR1 is LGHDT, CDR2 YNNKEL (reference sequence). The CDR3 sequence is 14 residues long. The sample was also linked to a second study, of T cells in Graves' hyperthyroidism and ophthalmopathy. That study reports: HTBI primers drove first-round RT-PCR of the TCR CDR3. Blood shared most expanded thyroid clonotypes above 0.001.

Sequencing used peripheral blood mononuclear cells (PBMCs), obtained at new diagnosis, from a patient treated with antithyroid drugs. The TCR originated in a woman aged 25 to 39 with Graves disease. The J gene is TRBJ1-1, the V gene TRBV3-1; no firm D call. This CDR3 reads CASSQKWRSTEAFF. The CDR3 bases are TGTGCCAGCAGCCAAAAGTGGCGGAGCACTGAAGCTTTCTTT.